The rows below give T cell receptor beta chains drawn from one sample of a study of spatial heterogeneity in lung cancer. One entry per CDR3 protein, called by TCRdb with MiXCR from the 5' RACE reads. The repertoire includes roughly 2,600 distinct CDR3 sequences, about 2% of them detected once, and about 18% sits in the top ten. Specimen: normal lung tissue next to the tumor, collected at surgery. The receptors shown here come from a male donor with early-stage non-small cell lung cancer. The conserved cysteine and the conserved F or W are not part of the CDR3 here. D genes are given only for firm matches.

cdr3_aa | d_call | j_call | v_call
ASSPPTLRDEQY | . | TRBJ2-7 | TRBV18
ASRLVRLFKETRTSYGYT | . | TRBJ1-2 | TRBV12-2
ASSPRTSGGRPGSTDTQY | TRBD2 | TRBJ2-3 | TRBV6-5
ASSALTGYTEAF | TRBD1 | TRBJ1-1 | TRBV28
ASSSSGGLYNEQF | TRBD2 | TRBJ2-1 | TRBV11-1
ASSLGLVDTQY | . | TRBJ2-3 | TRBV7-9
ASSIGTASTDTQY | . | TRBJ2-3 | TRBV12-3/TRBV12-4
ASSLDEADSGRPQH | . | TRBJ1-5 | TRBV7-9
ASHRGGGVTEAF | . | TRBJ1-1 | TRBV19
ASSFLGGHGTDTQY | TRBD1 | TRBJ2-3 | TRBV5-6
ANSPMYEQF | . | TRBJ2-1 | TRBV7-2
SAVGLAGGWDTGELF | TRBD2 | TRBJ2-2 | TRBV29-1
ASSLRLPGSSYNEQF | . | TRBJ2-1 | TRBV28
ASSEGWSEQF | . | TRBJ2-1 | TRBV4-1
ARSAGDSGNTIY | . | TRBJ1-3 | TRBV2
ASSYLGAINYGYT | . | TRBJ1-2 | TRBV6-5
ATQWGGRGGQETQY | . | TRBJ2-5 | TRBV7-8
ASSRNRVRDHRLPQH | . | TRBJ1-5 | TRBV4-2
ASRSSGGETQY | TRBD2 | TRBJ2-5 | TRBV6-5
ASSSTTSYEQY | . | TRBJ2-7 | TRBV5-1
ASSYDWGAF | . | TRBJ1-1 | TRBV7-2
ASRRWDTGSNEQF | . | TRBJ2-1 | TRBV7-9
SARDSLLPGQGRYEQY | TRBD1 | TRBJ2-7 | TRBV20-1
SVREEFEQF | . | TRBJ2-1 | TRBV29-1
ASSPRVGHNEQF | . | TRBJ2-1 | TRBV4-1
ASTTRGTCYEQY | . | TRBJ2-7 | TRBV5-6
SAPDWDGAGH | . | TRBJ1-5 | TRBV20-1
ASSPLRGRGQDTQY | . | TRBJ2-3 | TRBV19
ASSYSLNAAFYNEQF | . | TRBJ2-1 | TRBV6-2/TRBV6-3
ASSPGREREAF | . | TRBJ1-1 | TRBV11-3
ASSFRLRGVNTEAF | . | TRBJ1-1 | TRBV12-3/TRBV12-4
ASSMWSRVNEQF | . | TRBJ2-1 | TRBV19
ASSLTENDGDT | . | TRBJ1-2 | TRBV28
ASRRSASYNEQF | . | TRBJ2-1 | TRBV19
ASSDLEIDRENTEAF | TRBD1 | TRBJ1-1 | TRBV6-4
ATLGRDEQY | . | TRBJ2-7 | TRBV10-3
ASAPADRGLKNTGELF | TRBD1 | TRBJ2-2 | TRBV6-5
SAPTRTDTQY | . | TRBJ2-3 | TRBV20-1
AWSATGGGAYEQY | TRBD2 | TRBJ2-7 | TRBV30
SASSLRDTEAF | . | TRBJ1-1 | TRBV29-1